The 31 T cell receptor beta chains reported below all come from one sample, sequenced in a study of CD8 T cells in Susac syndrome. The authors reverse transcribed roughly 0.5 to 1 ug RNA with random hexamers. TCRdb analysed the immunoSEQ multiplex PCR reads with MiXCR anew, one entry per CDR3 protein. The sample contains 100,000 to 150,000 distinct CDR3 sequences, roughly 80% of which appear only once. The specimen sequenced was CD8+ T cells from PBMCs. These receptors came from a human donor with multiple sclerosis.

This chain links TRBV6-1 with TRBJ2-2; a possible D gene is TRBD2 (5 bases). CDR3 size: 15 residues. V was trimmed by 2 bases and J by 5 bases, leaving 12 bases between them. CDR1 is MNHNS, CDR2 SASEGT, per germline. This chain's CDR3 is CASSEFVSGTGELFF. The CDR3 DNA sequence: TGTGCCAGCAGTGAATTTGTGTCGGGAACCGGGGAGCTGTTTTTT.

The CDR3: CAISGTGIYEQYF. CDR3 sequence (DNA): TGTGCCATCTCCGGGACAGGGATCTACGAGCAGTACTTC. The V call is TRBV6-2 or TRBV6-3, the J call TRBJ2-7; 9 bases are a match to TRBD1. The CDR3 is made up of 13 amino acids. J lost 3 bases, V lost 10 bases, and 7 bases had no gene match. The germline V gene encodes CDR1 MNHEY and CDR2 SVGEGT.

This chain uses TRBV7-9 with TRBJ1-1; D remains unclear. The CDR3 is made up of 15 amino acids. The germline V gene has CDR1 SEHNR and CDR2 FQNEAQ (reference sequence). Deletions cut 0 bases from V and 1 base from J, with 9 bases between. The CDR3 nucleotides read TGTGCCAGCAGCTTAGCAAGTTCGCAGAACACTGAAGCTTTCTTT. It is translated as CASSLASSQNTEAFF.

The chain carries TRBV4-1 and TRBJ1-4; unclear D gene. The CDR3 runs 13 residues. The V end lost 1 base, the J end lost 13 bases, and 13 bases lay between the germline ends. Germline V CDR1 and CDR2: MGHRA, YSYEKL. CDR3 sequence (DNA): TGCGCCAGCAGCCAAGGCGAATTAGATGGACTGTTTTTT. Amino acid sequence: CASSQGELDGLFF.

The chain is built from TRBV19 and TRBJ1-2; TRBD1 is a possible D gene (5 bases). Germline-derived CDR1 and CDR2 are LNHDA and SQIVND (reference sequence). There are 16 residues in the CDR3. The V gene lost 5 bases and the J gene lost 4 bases, with 20 bases spanning the gap. Here the CDR3 DNA reads TGTGCCAGTAGTGAAGAAGCAGGGCGGTTCGCCTATGGCTACACCTTC. Translating it yields CASSEEAGRFAYGYTF.

The chain couples TRBV4-3 to TRBJ2-3, with D uncertain. Germline CDR1 reads LGHNA; CDR2 reads YSLEER. V gave up 4 bases and J gave up 0 bases, with 20 bases separating them. This CDR3 comprises 18 residues. The CDR3, as DNA: TGCGCCAGCAGCCCCCTCGCCGCTCAGTCGATAAGCACAGATACGCAGTATTTT. This encodes CASSPLAAQSISTDTQYF.

The chain combines TRBV5-1 with TRBJ2-7, with D maybe TRBD2 (6 bases). CDR3 length equals 15 residues. Germline CDR1 and CDR2: SGHRS and YFSETQ. Trimming removed 2 bases at V and 2 bases at J, with 14 bases between. The CDR3 loop is CASSLLAGGAYEQYF. In DNA form, the CDR3 reads TGCGCCAGCAGCTTACTAGCTGGTGGGGCCTACGAGCAGTACTTC. The variable domain in full, completed from reference TRBV5-1 and TRBJ2-7, reads KAGVTQTPRYLIKTRGQQVTLSCSPISGHRSVSWYQQTPGQGLQFLFEYFSETQRNKGNFPGRFSGRQFSNSRSEMNVSTLELGDSALYLCASSLLAGGAYEQYFGPGTRLTVT.

CDR3 DNA sequence: TGTGCCAGCAGTATCTTGCGGGGAGGTGGCGGCCCTGAGCAGTTCTTC. Its protein is CASSILRGGGGPEQFF. This chain joins TRBV6-1 and TRBJ2-1; D may be TRBD2 (6 bases). The germline CDR1 and CDR2 sequences are MNHNS and SASEGT. This CDR3 is 16 amino acids long. Trimming took off 5 bases at V and 9 bases at J, with 23 bases between the two ends.

This rearrangement joins TRBV19 to TRBJ1-6, with D possibly being TRBD1 (5 bases). The V gene lost 3 bases and the J gene lost 9 bases, with 12 bases spanning the gap. In germline, CDR1 is LNHDA, CDR2 SQIVND (reference sequence). The CDR3 loop spans 14 amino acids. The CDR3 DNA reads TGTGCCAGTAGTATCCGGGACTTAGGTTCACCCCTCCACTTT. It encodes CASSIRDLGSPLHF.

This clonotype was seen a few times. The V call is TRBV2, the J call TRBJ2-7, with unresolved D. Germline V gives CDR1 SNHLY, CDR2 FYNNEI. Deletions cut 7 bases from V and 2 bases from J, with 15 bases between. This CDR3 has 14 residues. The CDR3 DNA sequence: TGTGCCAGCAACCTACCTAGTAGCACCTACGAGCAGTACTTC. Amino acids: CASNLPSSTYEQYF.

The genes are TRBV2 and TRBJ1-2; D is possibly TRBD1 (5 bases). Between the trimmed V and J ends, which lost 1 base and 8 bases, there was a span of 11 bases. The CDR3 runs to 13 residues. Germline values: CDR1 SNHLY, CDR2 FYNNEI. DNA of the CDR3: TGTGCCAGCAGTGAAGGCAGGGACGGCGGCTACACCTTC. Its protein product is CASSEGRDGGYTF.

The gene calls are TRBV20-1 and TRBJ1-6; tentative D call: TRBD1 (6 bases). Trimming shortened V by 0 bases and J by 6 bases, and 21 bases separated the two germline ends. The CDR3 is 18 amino acids. Per germline, CDR1 DFQATT and CDR2 SNEGSKA (reference sequence). The CDR3 coding sequence is TGCAGTGCTAGAGATCCCATTCAGGGGACATATTTTAATTCACCCCTCCACTTT. As protein: CSARDPIQGTYFNSPLHF.

The rearrangement links TRBV2 to TRBJ2-3; D not resolved. The length of the CDR3 is 12 residues. V shed 8 bases and J shed 5 bases, with 11 bases lying between them. Germline V CDR1 and CDR2: SNHLY, FYNNEI. The CDR3 DNA reads as TGTGCCAGCTGGGGTCTTTTAGATACGCAGTATTTT. This gives the protein CASWGLLDTQYF.

This CDR3 is CASSIASGHTGELFF. The CDR3 DNA reads as TGTGCCAGTAGTATCGCTAGCGGACACACCGGGGAGCTGTTTTTT. This chain joins TRBV19 and TRBJ2-2, with TRBD2 matching 7 bases. The CDR3 is 15 amino acids. After removal of 3 bases from V and 3 bases from J, the junction contained 4 bases not matched to a gene. Per the germline V gene, CDR1 is LNHDA and CDR2 is SQIVND (reference sequence).

The chain combines TRBV28 with TRBJ1-3; no firm D call. V lost 5 bases, J lost 0 bases, and 8 bases lay in between. Germline CDR1 is MDHEN and CDR2 is SYDVKM. This CDR3 region has 14 residues. In nucleotides, the CDR3 is TGTGCCAGCAGTACAATATTCTCTGGAAACACCATATATTTT. This encodes CASSTIFSGNTIYF.

This chain connects TRBV7-9 to TRBJ2-5; D ambiguous. Between the trimmed V and J ends, which lost 5 bases and 3 bases, there was a span of 7 bases. CDR1 and CDR2 (germline): SEHNR, FQNEAQ (reference sequence). The CDR3 sequence is 12 residues long. CDR3: CASSAVKETQYF. The CDR3 nucleotides are TGTGCCAGCAGCGCGGTGAAAGAGACCCAGTACTTC.

This chain connects TRBV19 to TRBJ2-2; a possible D gene is TRBD1 (5 bases). Trimming shortened V by 4 bases and J by 2 bases, and 8 bases separated the two germline ends. Germline lookup yields CDR1 LNHDA and CDR2 SQIVND (reference sequence). This CDR3 spans 14 amino acids. CDR3: CASSTDTNTGELFF. The CDR3 nucleotides read TGTGCCAGTAGTACGGACACCAACACCGGGGAGCTGTTTTTT.

This sequence joins TRBV12-3 or TRBV12-4 and TRBJ2-2; no clear D. V was shortened by 3 bases and J by 6 bases, with 17 bases between the two germline ends. This CDR3 spans 16 amino acids. This chain's CDR3 is CASSLGRLEGAGELFF. CDR3 nucleotide sequence: TGTGCCAGCAGTTTGGGAAGGTTAGAAGGCGCCGGGGAGCTGTTTTTT.

The sample holds one count of this clonotype. The J gene is TRBJ2-1, the V gene TRBV27; D ambiguous. V lost 4 bases and J lost 10, with 8 bases in between. The CDR3 has 11 residues. From germline, CDR1 is MNHEY and CDR2 SMNVEV (reference sequence). The CDR3 region is CASSWSQEQFF. CDR3 nucleotides: TGTGCCAGCAGTTGGTCCCAGGAGCAGTTCTTC.

This chain connects TRBV20-1 to TRBJ2-2; D is unresolved. CDR3 length: 16 amino acids. Trimming stripped 0 bases from V and 3 bases from J, with 14 bases between. Looked up from germline, CDR1 is DFQATT and CDR2 is SNEGSKA (reference sequence). CDR3 sequence (DNA): TGCAGTGCTAGAGACGCCAAAGACCGATACACCGGGGAGCTGTTTTTT. Amino acid sequence: CSARDAKDRYTGELFF.

This clonotype has a handful of counts. The genes are TRBV24-1 and TRBJ2-2; D remains unclear. Germline CDR1 KGHDR, CDR2 SFDVKD. V gave up 0 bases and J gave up 4 bases, with 5 bases separating them. The CDR3 has 14 amino acids. The CDR3 reads CATSDLGATGELFF. CDR3 in DNA: TGTGCCACCAGTGATTTGGGAGCCACCGGGGAGCTGTTTTTT.

The chain carries TRBV29-1 and TRBJ2-1; TRBD1 matches 7 bases. Germline trimming cut 6 bases from V and 7 bases from J; bases unmatched to any gene: 9. In germline, CDR1 is SQVTM, CDR2 ANQGSEA. The CDR3 extends over 13 amino acids. CDR3 amino acids: CSVSTGDVNEQFF. CDR3 sequence (DNA): TGCAGCGTATCAACAGGGGATGTGAATGAGCAGTTCTTC.

This sequence joins TRBV14 and TRBJ2-1, with 10 bases identical to TRBD2. With 0 bases clipped from V and 6 bases from J, the junction kept 14 bases outside the gene matches. The CDR3 is made up of 19 amino acids. Germline lookup yields CDR1 SGHDN and CDR2 FVKESK. The CDR3, as DNA: TGTGCCAGCAGCCAAGAGGAAGCGGGAGGGCTGGTGACGATCAATGAGCAGTTCTTC. Translated: CASSQEEAGGLVTINEQFF.

The V gene is TRBV27, the J gene TRBJ2-3; weak D call: TRBD2 (6 bases). The V and J ends lost 1 base and 2 bases respectively, with 10 bases between them. CDR3 length: 15 amino acids. Germline assignment: CDR1 MNHEY and CDR2 SMNVEV (reference sequence). DNA of the CDR3: TGTGCCAGCAGTTTATTGATGGACTACACAGATACGCAGTATTTT. Protein product: CASSLLMDYTDTQYF.

The chain couples TRBV10-2 to TRBJ2-5; 9 nucleotides align to TRBD1. This CDR3 is built from 15 residues. After removal of 0 bases from V and 3 bases from J, the junction contained 2 bases not matched to a gene. Germline lookup yields CDR1 WSHSY and CDR2 SAAADI. This CDR3 reads CASSESRTGEETQYF. The CDR3 DNA reads TGCGCCAGCAGTGAGTCGAGGACAGGGGAAGAGACCCAGTACTTC.

The chain carries TRBV7-9 and TRBJ2-3; 7 bases fit TRBD1. Germline V gene lookup returns CDR1 SEHNR and CDR2 FQNEAQ (reference sequence). The CDR3 length is 15 residues. With V trimmed by 1 base and J by 4 bases, 5 bases remained unmatched. This chain's CDR3 is CASSLVQTGADTQYF. CDR3 nucleotide sequence: TGTGCCAGCAGCTTAGTTCAAACAGGGGCAGATACGCAGTATTTT.

This clonotype was detected a few times. At one end, the junction sequence differs from germline, possibly due to a read error. This chain connects TRBV28 to TRBJ1-2; no clear D. The CDR3 runs 13 residues. Germline V CDR1 and CDR2: MDHEN, SYDVKM. CDR3 residues: CASSLSGYYGYTF. The DNA for the CDR3 is TGTGCCAGTAGTTTATCGGGGTACTATGGCTACACCTTC.

V gene TRBV4-2 combines with J gene TRBJ2-3; 9 positions agree with TRBD2. CDR1 and CDR2 (germline): LGHNA, YNFKEQ. The CDR3 spans 16 residues. V was clipped by 0 bases and J by 4 bases; unmatched bases: 5. The CDR3 DNA is TGTGCCAGCAGCCAAGAAGCGGGAGGTGAGGCAGATACGCAGTATTTT. Protein: CASSQEAGGEADTQYF.

This clonotype was seen a handful of times. This chain connects TRBV9 to TRBJ1-1; D gene unclear. The CDR3 length is 14 residues. Germline assignment: CDR1 SGDLS and CDR2 YYNGEE. Trimming removed 0 bases at V and 7 bases at J, with 13 bases between. CDR3 protein: CASSVGSGSSEAFF. CDR3 in DNA: TGTGCCAGCAGCGTAGGGAGTGGAAGTAGTGAAGCTTTCTTT.

The table lists this clonotype with a count of one. This chain uses TRBV28 with TRBJ1-1; D is perhaps TRBD1 (5 bases). The CDR3 totals 15 residues. Germline loops: CDR1 MDHEN, CDR2 SYDVKM. V was cut by 3 bases and J by 2 bases, with 13 bases left in between. This chain's CDR3 is CASSFLGAFNTEAFF. The CDR3 DNA reads TGTGCCAGCAGTTTTCTCGGGGCCTTCAACACTGAAGCTTTCTTT.

The chain combines TRBV4-3 with TRBJ2-1; either TRBD1 or TRBD2 may supply D (5 bases each). Germline CDR1 is LGHNA and CDR2 is YSLEER. The CDR3 is 16 amino acids. With 1 base removed from V and 7 bases from J, the gap between germline ends came to 17 bases. CDR3 nucleotide sequence: TGCGCCAGCAGCCAAGGGTCCCCGAGGGGCGTAAATGAGCAGTTCTTC. This sequence encodes CASSQGSPRGVNEQFF.